This entry lists 2 T cell receptor beta chains sequenced from one sample in a study of cytomegalovirus exposure and HLA in healthy donors. Clones were sequenced by immunoSEQ multiplex PCR, and TCRdb holds only the in-frame ones, with some missing. Among 350,000 or so clones listed, 86% were seen once. Sequencing was done on a sample of PBMCs. These receptors were collected from a woman aged 18-29 years in good health and CMV-seronegative.

CDR3 sequence: CASSDSRGGPTEQYF. Here the CDR3 DNA reads TGTGCCAGCAGTGACTCGAGGGGGGGTCCCACCGAGCAGTACTTC. The chain has TRBV6-4 and TRBJ2-7, with a weak D call TRBD2 (7 bases). There are 15 residues in the CDR3. Between the trimmed V and J ends, which lost 0 bases and 6 bases, there was a span of 15 bases. CDR1 and CDR2 from the germline V gene are MRHNA and SNTAGT.

The chain carries TRBV11-2 and TRBJ2-7, with a weak D call TRBD2 (5 bases). Trimming took 0 bases from V and 1 from J, leaving 10 bases between them. CDR1 and CDR2 (germline): SGHAT, FQNNGV. The CDR3 loop spans 15 amino acids. In DNA form, the CDR3 reads TGTGCCAGCAGCTTAGACACCGACTATTCCTACGAGCAGTACTTC. This sequence encodes CASSLDTDYSYEQYF.